The rows below give T cell receptor beta chains drawn from one sample of a study of blood T cell repertoires in COVID-19. Data came from immunoSEQ multiplex PCR; TCRdb stores just in-frame clones and leaves some out. The sample lists 180,000 or so clones; roughly 84% were seen once. The specimen was PBMCs or T cells enriched from blood (not recorded which). Receptors originate from a woman aged 55-69 years who had recovered from COVID-19. The CDR3 runs from the conserved cysteine through the conserved F or W. The D gene is left open where the match is weak. Expanded clones are given a class, and other clones once, few, many or no size at all.

d_call: .
clone_size: .
j_call: TRBJ2-1
v_call: TRBV12-3/TRBV12-4
cdr3_aa: CASTTSGYNEQFF
cdr3_nt: TGTGCCAGCACCACCTCGGGGTACAATGAGCAGTTCTTC

d_call: TRBD2
clone_size: .
j_call: TRBJ2-1
v_call: TRBV4-2
cdr3_aa: CASSQFLAGSVANEQFF
cdr3_nt: TGTGCCAGCAGCCAATTCCTAGCGGGGAGCGTGGCCAATGAGCAGTTCTTC

d_call: .
clone_size: .
j_call: TRBJ1-1
v_call: TRBV20-1
cdr3_aa: CSASRTVEAFF
cdr3_nt: TGCAGTGCTAGTAGGACAGTTGAAGCTTTCTTT

d_call: TRBD2
clone_size: .
j_call: TRBJ2-1
v_call: TRBV24-1
cdr3_aa: CATSDRTSGRYEQFF
cdr3_nt: TGTGCCACCAGTGACCGGACTAGCGGGAGATATGAGCAGTTCTTC

d_call: TRBD1
clone_size: .
j_call: TRBJ2-2
v_call: TRBV2
cdr3_aa: CASSYQGAGTGELFF
cdr3_nt: TGTGCCAGCAGTTACCAGGGGGCGGGCACCGGGGAGCTGTTTTTT

d_call: .
clone_size: few
j_call: TRBJ2-7
v_call: TRBV28
cdr3_aa: CASSFTQGGLGEQYF
cdr3_nt: TGTGCCAGCAGTTTTACACAGGGAGGGTTGGGCGAGCAGTACTTC

d_call: .
clone_size: .
j_call: TRBJ2-4
v_call: TRBV9
cdr3_aa: CASSVVPGAASIQYF
cdr3_nt: TGTGCCAGCAGCGTAGTTCCAGGGGCGGCGAGCATTCAGTACTTC

d_call: .
clone_size: .
j_call: TRBJ2-5
v_call: TRBV5-1
cdr3_aa: CASSPPTGAQETQYF
cdr3_nt: TGCGCCAGCAGCCCCCCGACAGGAGCCCAAGAGACCCAGTACTTC

d_call: .
clone_size: once
j_call: TRBJ2-2
v_call: TRBV18
cdr3_aa: CASSPPGAGELFF
cdr3_nt: TGTGCCAGCTCACCACCGGGAGCCGGGGAGCTGTTTTTT

d_call: TRBD2
clone_size: .
j_call: TRBJ2-1
v_call: TRBV6-5
cdr3_aa: CASIATSGSSQFF
cdr3_nt: TGTGCCAGCATTGCGACTAGCGGGAGCTCGCAGTTCTTC

d_call: TRBD1
clone_size: .
j_call: TRBJ1-2
v_call: TRBV5-4
cdr3_aa: CASRPGGLSGIYGYTF
cdr3_nt: TGTGCCAGCAGGCCAGGGGGCTTGTCCGGTATCTATGGCTACACCTTC

d_call: .
clone_size: .
j_call: TRBJ1-5
v_call: TRBV9
cdr3_aa: CASSVDRSDQPQHF
cdr3_nt: TGTGCCAGCAGCGTCGACAGAAGTGATCAGCCCCAGCATTTT

d_call: .
clone_size: .
j_call: TRBJ2-1
v_call: TRBV6-5
cdr3_aa: CASSRLGGILNEQFF
cdr3_nt: TGTGCCAGCAGTCGACTGGGCGGGATTTTAAATGAGCAGTTCTTC

d_call: .
clone_size: once
j_call: TRBJ1-1
v_call: TRBV6-5
cdr3_aa: CASRVLQGNTEAFF
cdr3_nt: TGTGCCAGCAGAGTCCTACAGGGAAACACTGAAGCTTTCTTT

d_call: TRBD2
clone_size: .
j_call: TRBJ2-2
v_call: TRBV4-1
cdr3_aa: CASSHSTSGSYTGELFF
cdr3_nt: TGCGCCAGCAGCCATTCCACTAGCGGGAGTTACACCGGGGAGCTGTTTTTT

d_call: TRBD2
clone_size: .
j_call: TRBJ2-1
v_call: TRBV27
cdr3_aa: CASQSVAGGHEQFF
cdr3_nt: TGTGCCAGCCAGTCAGTTGCGGGGGGTCATGAGCAGTTCTTC

d_call: TRBD2
clone_size: .
j_call: TRBJ2-1
v_call: TRBV11-3
cdr3_aa: CASRAGGGGEQFF
cdr3_nt: TGTGCCAGCCGCGCGGGGGGAGGAGGTGAGCAGTTCTTC

d_call: .
clone_size: .
j_call: TRBJ1-5
v_call: TRBV27
cdr3_aa: CASSLTVDSNQPQHF
cdr3_nt: TGTGCCAGCAGTCTCACAGTTGATAGCAATCAGCCCCAGCATTTT

d_call: .
clone_size: .
j_call: TRBJ1-3
v_call: TRBV27
cdr3_aa: CASSLSPPLSSGNTIYF
cdr3_nt: TGTGCCAGCAGTTTATCTCCCCCGTTGAGCTCTGGAAACACCATATATTTT

d_call: .
clone_size: .
j_call: TRBJ1-4
v_call: TRBV25-1
cdr3_aa: CASRGREEKLFF
cdr3_nt: TGTGCCAGCCGCGGACGGGAGGAAAAACTGTTTTTT

d_call: .
clone_size: once
j_call: TRBJ2-1
v_call: TRBV11-2
cdr3_aa: CASSLSHEQFF
cdr3_nt: TGTGCCAGCAGCTTGAGCCATGAGCAGTTCTTC

d_call: .
clone_size: .
j_call: TRBJ2-2
v_call: TRBV24-1
cdr3_aa: CATSLSSAGELFF
cdr3_nt: TGTGCCACCAGTCTATCGAGCGCCGGGGAGCTGTTTTTT

d_call: .
clone_size: once
j_call: TRBJ1-6
v_call: TRBV5-1
cdr3_aa: CASSGGDPGSPLHF
cdr3_nt: TGCGCCAGCAGCGGAGGGGATCCCGGTTCACCCCTCCACTTT

d_call: TRBD1
clone_size: .
j_call: TRBJ1-1
v_call: TRBV9
cdr3_aa: CASSGQGGAEAFF
cdr3_nt: TGTGCCAGCAGCGGACAGGGGGGAGCTGAAGCTTTCTTT

d_call: TRBD2
clone_size: .
j_call: TRBJ2-1
v_call: TRBV7-2
cdr3_aa: CASSSRLAGEDEQFF
cdr3_nt: TGTGCCAGCAGCTCTAGACTAGCGGGAGAGGATGAGCAGTTCTTC

d_call: .
clone_size: .
j_call: TRBJ1-6
v_call: TRBV27
cdr3_aa: CASSNRVTYNSPLHF
cdr3_nt: TGTGCCAGCAGTAACCGGGTTACCTATAATTCACCCCTCCACTTT

d_call: TRBD1
clone_size: .
j_call: TRBJ2-3
v_call: TRBV2
cdr3_aa: CAGDSYTDTQYF
cdr3_nt: TGTGCCGGGGACAGTTACACAGATACGCAGTATTTT